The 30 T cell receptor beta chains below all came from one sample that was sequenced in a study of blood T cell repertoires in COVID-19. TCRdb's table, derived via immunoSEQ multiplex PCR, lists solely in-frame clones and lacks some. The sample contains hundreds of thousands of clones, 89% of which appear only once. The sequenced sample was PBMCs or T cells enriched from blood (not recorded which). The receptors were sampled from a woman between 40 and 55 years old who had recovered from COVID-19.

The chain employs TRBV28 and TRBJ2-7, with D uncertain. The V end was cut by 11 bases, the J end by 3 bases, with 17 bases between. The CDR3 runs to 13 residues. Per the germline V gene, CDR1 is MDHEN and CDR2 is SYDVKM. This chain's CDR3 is CAGASAPGYEQYF. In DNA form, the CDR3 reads TGTGCCGGCGCTTCGGCGCCAGGCTACGAGCAGTACTTC.

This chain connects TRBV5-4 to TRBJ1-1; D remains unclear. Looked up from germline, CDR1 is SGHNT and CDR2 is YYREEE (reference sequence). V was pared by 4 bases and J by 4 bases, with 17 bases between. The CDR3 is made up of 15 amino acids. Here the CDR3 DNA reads TGTGCCAGCAGCCGAGCAGTGGGAGGGAGCACTGAAGCTTTCTTT. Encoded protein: CASSRAVGGSTEAFF.

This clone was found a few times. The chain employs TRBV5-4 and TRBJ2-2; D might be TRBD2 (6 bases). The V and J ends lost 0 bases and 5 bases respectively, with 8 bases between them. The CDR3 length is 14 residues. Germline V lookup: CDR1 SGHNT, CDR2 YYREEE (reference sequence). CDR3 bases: TGTGCCAGCAGCTTGGGGCTAGCGACCGGGGAGCTGTTTTTT. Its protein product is CASSLGLATGELFF.

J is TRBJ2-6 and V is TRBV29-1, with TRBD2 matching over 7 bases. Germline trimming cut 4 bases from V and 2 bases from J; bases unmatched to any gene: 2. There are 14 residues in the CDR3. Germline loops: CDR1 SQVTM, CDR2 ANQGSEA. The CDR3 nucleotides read TGCAGCGTTGGACGGGGGGCTGGGGCCAACGTCCTGACTTTC. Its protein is CSVGRGAGANVLTF.

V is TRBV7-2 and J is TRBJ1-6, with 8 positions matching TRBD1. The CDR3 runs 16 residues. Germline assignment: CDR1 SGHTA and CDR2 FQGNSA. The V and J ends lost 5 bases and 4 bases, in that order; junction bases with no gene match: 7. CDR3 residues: CASSITGGGYNSPLHF. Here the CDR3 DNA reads TGTGCCAGCAGCATTACAGGGGGGGGGTATAATTCACCCCTCCACTTT.

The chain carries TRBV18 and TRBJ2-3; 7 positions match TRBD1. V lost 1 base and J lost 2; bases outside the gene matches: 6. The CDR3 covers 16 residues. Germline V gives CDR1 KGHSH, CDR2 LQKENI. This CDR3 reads CASSPRDRGNTDTQYF. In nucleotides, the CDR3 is TGTGCCAGCTCACCACGGGACAGAGGCAACACAGATACGCAGTATTTT. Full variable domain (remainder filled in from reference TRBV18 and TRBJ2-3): NAGVMQNPRHLVRRRGQEARLRCSPMKGHSHVYWYRQLPEEGLKFMVYLQKENIIDESGMPKERFSAEFPKEGPSILRIQQVVRGDSAAYFCASSPRDRGNTDTQYFGPGTRLTVL.

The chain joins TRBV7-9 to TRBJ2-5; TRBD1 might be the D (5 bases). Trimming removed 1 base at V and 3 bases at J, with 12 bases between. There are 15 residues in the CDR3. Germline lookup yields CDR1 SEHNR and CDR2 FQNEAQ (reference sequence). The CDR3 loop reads CASSLGWGTKETQYF. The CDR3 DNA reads TGTGCCAGCAGCTTAGGGTGGGGCACCAAAGAGACCCAGTACTTC. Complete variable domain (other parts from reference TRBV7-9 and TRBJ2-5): DTGVSQNPRHKITKRGQNVTFRCDPISEHNRLYWYRQTLGQGPEFLTYFQNEAQLEKSRLLSDRFSAERPKGSFSTLEIQRTEQGDSAMYLCASSLGWGTKETQYFGPGTRLLVL.

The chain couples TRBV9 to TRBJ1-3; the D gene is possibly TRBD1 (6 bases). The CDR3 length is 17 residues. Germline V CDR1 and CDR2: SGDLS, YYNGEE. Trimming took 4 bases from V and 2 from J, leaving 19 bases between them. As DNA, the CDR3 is TGTGCCAGCAGCCCCGGCGGGGGCTCTTTGGCTGGAAACACCATATATTTT. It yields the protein CASSPGGGSLAGNTIYF.

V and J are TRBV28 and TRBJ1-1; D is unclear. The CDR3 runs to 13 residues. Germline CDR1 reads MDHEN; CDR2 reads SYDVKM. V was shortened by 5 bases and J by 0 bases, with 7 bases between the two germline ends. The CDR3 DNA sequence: TGTGCCAGCAGTGCAAACATGAACACTGAAGCTTTCTTT. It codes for CASSANMNTEAFF.

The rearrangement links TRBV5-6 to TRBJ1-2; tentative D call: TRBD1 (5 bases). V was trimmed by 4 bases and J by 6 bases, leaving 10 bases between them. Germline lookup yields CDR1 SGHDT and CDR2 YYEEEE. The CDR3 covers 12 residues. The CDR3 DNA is TGTGCCAGCAGCCTACCACAGGATGGCTACACCTTC. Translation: CASSLPQDGYTF.

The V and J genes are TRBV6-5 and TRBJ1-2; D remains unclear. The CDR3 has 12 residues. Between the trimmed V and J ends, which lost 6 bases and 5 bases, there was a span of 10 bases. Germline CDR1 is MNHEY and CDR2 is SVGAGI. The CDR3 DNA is TGTGCCAGCAGCCGCGGCAGTTATGGCTACACCTTC. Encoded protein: CASSRGSYGYTF.

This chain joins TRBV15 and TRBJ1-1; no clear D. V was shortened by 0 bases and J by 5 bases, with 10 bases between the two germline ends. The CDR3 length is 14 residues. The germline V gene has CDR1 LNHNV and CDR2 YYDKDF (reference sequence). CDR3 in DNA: TGTGCCACCAGCAGAGATCTGGCCGGGACTGAAGCTTTCTTT. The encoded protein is CATSRDLAGTEAFF.

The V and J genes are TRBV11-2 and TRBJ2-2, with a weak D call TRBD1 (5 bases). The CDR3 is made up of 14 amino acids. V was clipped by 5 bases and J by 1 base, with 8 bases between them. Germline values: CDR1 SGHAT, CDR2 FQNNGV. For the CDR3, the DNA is TGTGCCAGCAGCACCGGACAGAACACCGGGGAGCTGTTTTTT. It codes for CASSTGQNTGELFF.

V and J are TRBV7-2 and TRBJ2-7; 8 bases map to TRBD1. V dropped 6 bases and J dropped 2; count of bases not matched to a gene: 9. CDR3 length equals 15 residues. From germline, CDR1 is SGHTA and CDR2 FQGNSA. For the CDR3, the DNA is TGTGCCAGCAGGCACGAACCACAGGGGGCCTACGAGCAGTACTTC. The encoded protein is CASRHEPQGAYEQYF. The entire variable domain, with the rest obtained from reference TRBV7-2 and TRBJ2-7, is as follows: GAGVSQSPSNKVTEKGKDVELRCDPISGHTALYWYRQSLGQGLEFLIYFQGNSAPDKSGLPSDRFSAERTGGSVSTLTIQRTQQEDSAVYLCASRHEPQGAYEQYFGPGTRLTVT.

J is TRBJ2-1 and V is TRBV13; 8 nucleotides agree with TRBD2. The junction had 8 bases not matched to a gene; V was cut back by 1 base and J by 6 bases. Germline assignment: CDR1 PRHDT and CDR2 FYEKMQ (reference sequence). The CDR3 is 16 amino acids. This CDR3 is CASSLVYWTSFNEQFF. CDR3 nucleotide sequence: TGTGCCAGCAGCTTAGTGTATTGGACTAGCTTCAATGAGCAGTTCTTC. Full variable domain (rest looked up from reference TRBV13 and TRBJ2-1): AAGVIQSPRHLIKEKRETATLKCYPIPRHDTVYWYQQGPGQDPQFLISFYEKMQSDKGSIPDRFSAQQFSDYHSELNMSSLELGDSALYFCASSLVYWTSFNEQFFGPGTRLTVL.

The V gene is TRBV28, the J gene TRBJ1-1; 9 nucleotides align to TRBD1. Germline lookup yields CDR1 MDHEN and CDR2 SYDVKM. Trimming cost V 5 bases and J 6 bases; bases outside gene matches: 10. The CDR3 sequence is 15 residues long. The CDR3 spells CASSNTGGGRAEAFF. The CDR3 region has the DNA TGTGCCAGCAGTAACACAGGGGGCGGAAGGGCTGAAGCTTTCTTT.

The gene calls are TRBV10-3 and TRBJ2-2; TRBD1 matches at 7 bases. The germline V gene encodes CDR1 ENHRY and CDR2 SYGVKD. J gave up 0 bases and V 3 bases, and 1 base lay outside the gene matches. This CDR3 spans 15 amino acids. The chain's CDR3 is CAISEGQANTGELFF. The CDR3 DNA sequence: TGTGCCATCAGTGAAGGACAGGCGAACACCGGGGAGCTGTTTTTT.

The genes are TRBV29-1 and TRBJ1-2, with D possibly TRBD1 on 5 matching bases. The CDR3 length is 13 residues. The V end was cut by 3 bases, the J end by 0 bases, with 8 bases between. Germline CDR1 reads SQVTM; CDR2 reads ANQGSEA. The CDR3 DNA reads TGCAGCGTTGACAGGGCCGCTAACTATGGCTACACCTTC. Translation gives CSVDRAANYGYTF.

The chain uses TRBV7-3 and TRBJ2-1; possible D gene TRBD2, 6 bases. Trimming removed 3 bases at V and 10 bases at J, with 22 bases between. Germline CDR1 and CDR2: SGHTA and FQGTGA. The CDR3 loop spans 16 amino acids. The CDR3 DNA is TGTGCCAGCAGCTTGGCGAAAGGGCGGTCCCGGGGGGAGCAGTTCTTC. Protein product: CASSLAKGRSRGEQFF.

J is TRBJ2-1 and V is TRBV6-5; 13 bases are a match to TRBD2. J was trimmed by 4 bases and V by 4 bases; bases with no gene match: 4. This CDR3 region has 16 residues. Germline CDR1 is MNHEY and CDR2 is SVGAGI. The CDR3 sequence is CASSSGGLAGYNEQFF. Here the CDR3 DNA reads TGTGCCAGCAGTTCAGGGGGACTAGCGGGGTACAATGAGCAGTTCTTC.

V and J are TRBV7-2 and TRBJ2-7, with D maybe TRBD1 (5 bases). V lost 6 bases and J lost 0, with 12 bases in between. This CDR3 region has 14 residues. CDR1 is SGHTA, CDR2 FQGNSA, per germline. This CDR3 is CASSPGDSSYEQYF. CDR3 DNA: TGTGCCAGCAGTCCTGGAGACAGCTCCTACGAGCAGTACTTC.

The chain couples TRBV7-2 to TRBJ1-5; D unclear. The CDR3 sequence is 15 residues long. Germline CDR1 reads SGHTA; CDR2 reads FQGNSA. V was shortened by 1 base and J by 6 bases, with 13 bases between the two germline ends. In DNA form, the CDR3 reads TGTGCCAGCAGCTTAGTAGCAGAGAAGTCTCAGCCCCAGCATTTT. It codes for CASSLVAEKSQPQHF.

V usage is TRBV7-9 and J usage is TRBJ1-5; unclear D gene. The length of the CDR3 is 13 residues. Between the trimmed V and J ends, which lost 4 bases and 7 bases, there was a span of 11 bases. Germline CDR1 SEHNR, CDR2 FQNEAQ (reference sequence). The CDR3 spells CASSYTELQPQHF. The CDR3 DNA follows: TGTGCCAGCAGCTATACAGAGTTACAGCCCCAGCATTTT.

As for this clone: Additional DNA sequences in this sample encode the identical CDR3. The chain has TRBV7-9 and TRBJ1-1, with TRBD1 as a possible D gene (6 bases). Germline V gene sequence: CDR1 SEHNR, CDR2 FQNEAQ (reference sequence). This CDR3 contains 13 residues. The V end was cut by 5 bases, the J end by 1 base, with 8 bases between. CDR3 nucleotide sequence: TGTGCCAGCAGCCTGACAGGGAACACTGAAGCTTTCTTT. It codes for CASSLTGNTEAFF. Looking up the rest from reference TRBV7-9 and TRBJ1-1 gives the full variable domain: DTGVSQNPRHKITKRGQNVTFRCDPISEHNRLYWYRQTLGQGPEFLTYFQNEAQLEKSRLLSDRFSAERPKGSFSTLEIQRTEQGDSAMYLCASSLTGNTEAFFGQGTRLTVV.

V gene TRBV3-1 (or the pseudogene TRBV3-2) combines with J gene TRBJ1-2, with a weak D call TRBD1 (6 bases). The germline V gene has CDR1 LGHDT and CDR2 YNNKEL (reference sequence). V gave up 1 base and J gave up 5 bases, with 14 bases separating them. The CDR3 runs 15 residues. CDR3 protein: CASSQGTGTLYGYTF. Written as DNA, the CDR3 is TGTGCCAGCAGCCAAGGTACAGGGACCTTGTATGGCTACACCTTC.

For the CDR3, the DNA is TGCAGCGTTAGGGGGGGGTTCCTCTCCTACAATGAGCAGTTCTTC. Its protein product is CSVRGGFLSYNEQFF. This rearrangement joins TRBV29-1 to TRBJ2-1; weak D call: TRBD2 (7 bases). CDR1 is SQVTM, CDR2 ANQGSEA, per germline. The V end was cut by 5 bases, the J end by 0 bases, with 14 bases between. The CDR3 runs 15 residues.

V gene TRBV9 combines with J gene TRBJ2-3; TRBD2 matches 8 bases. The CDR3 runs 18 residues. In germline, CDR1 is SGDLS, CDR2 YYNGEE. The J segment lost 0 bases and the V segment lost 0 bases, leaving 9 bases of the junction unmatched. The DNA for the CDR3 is TGTGCCAGCAGCGTAGACATTAGCGGGGTAACTAGCACAGATACGCAGTATTTT. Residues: CASSVDISGVTSTDTQYF.

As DNA, the CDR3 is TGTGCCAGCAGCTTGGGGACTAGGGCATATGAGCAGTTCTTC. This translates into CASSLGTRAYEQFF. The genes are TRBV9 and TRBJ2-1, with TRBD2 matching over 8 bases. The CDR3 loop spans 14 amino acids. Trimming removed 4 bases from V and 8 bases from J; junction bases left unmatched: 8. Germline V lookup: CDR1 SGDLS, CDR2 YYNGEE.

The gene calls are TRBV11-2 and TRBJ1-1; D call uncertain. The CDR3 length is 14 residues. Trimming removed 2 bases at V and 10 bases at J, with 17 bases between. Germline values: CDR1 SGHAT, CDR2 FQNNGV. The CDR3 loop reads CASSLYRRPLSAFF. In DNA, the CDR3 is TGTGCCAGCAGCTTATATAGGCGGCCGTTATCAGCTTTCTTT.

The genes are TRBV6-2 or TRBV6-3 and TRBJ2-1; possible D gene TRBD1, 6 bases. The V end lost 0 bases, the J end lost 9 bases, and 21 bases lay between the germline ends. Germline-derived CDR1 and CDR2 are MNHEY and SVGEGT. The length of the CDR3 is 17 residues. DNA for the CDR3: TGTGCCAGCAGTTACTCGATAGGTGGGGGCCGGGGCGGTGAGCAGTTCTTC. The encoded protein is CASSYSIGGGRGGEQFF.